The sequence of this TCR beta chain was determined in a study of OX40 agonist ivuxolimab in advanced cancers. For the study at large: Ivuxolimab is a fully human IgG2 antibody that activates OX40 (CD134). Partial response was recorded in three patients: one hepatocellular carcinoma and two cutaneous melanoma cases.

This table comes from immunoSEQ multiplex PCR, and its TCRdb copy is limited to in-frame clones, with some not included. The table records 45,000 to 70,000 clones, almost 90% of them present only once. This CDR3 has 14 amino acids. Looked up from germline, CDR1 is GTSNPN and CDR2 is SVGIG (reference sequence). Trimming took off 2 bases at V and 4 bases at J, with 15 bases between the two ends. The sample in question was CD4+ or CD8+ T cells sorted from blood, obtained in a trial of the OX40 agonist ivuxolimab. J is TRBJ2-7 and V is TRBV30; TRBD2 might be the D (6 bases). The sequence derives from an adult with an advanced solid tumor such as melanoma, head and neck, liver or kidney cancer. CDR3 sequence reads: CAWSSFGGRYEQYF. The CDR3 region has the DNA TGTGCCTGGAGTTCTTTCGGGGGACGTTACGAGCAGTACTTC.